Sequencing of this T cell receptor (beta chain) was carried out in a study of response to subunit inactivated influenza vaccine. Many counts were recorded for this clonotype. The germline V gene has CDR1 ENHRY and CDR2 SYGVKD. The CDR3 spans 14 residues. V was shortened by 7 bases and J by 0 bases, with 10 bases between the two germline ends. TCRdb reprocessed the RT-PCR reads with MiXCR, giving one entry per CDR3 protein. The sample lists about 520,000 distinct CDR3 sequences, roughly 7.9% occurring once. The sample was PBMCs from blood, taken roughly 24 months after vaccination. This chain connects TRBV10-3 to TRBJ2-1; possibly TRBD2 for D (5 bases). This TCR derives from a man aged 50 to 69 who received an inactivated influenza vaccine. In DNA form, the CDR3 reads TGTGCCATCACGAGCGGTAGCTCCTACAATGAGCAGTTCTTC. This sequence encodes CAITSGSSYNEQFF.